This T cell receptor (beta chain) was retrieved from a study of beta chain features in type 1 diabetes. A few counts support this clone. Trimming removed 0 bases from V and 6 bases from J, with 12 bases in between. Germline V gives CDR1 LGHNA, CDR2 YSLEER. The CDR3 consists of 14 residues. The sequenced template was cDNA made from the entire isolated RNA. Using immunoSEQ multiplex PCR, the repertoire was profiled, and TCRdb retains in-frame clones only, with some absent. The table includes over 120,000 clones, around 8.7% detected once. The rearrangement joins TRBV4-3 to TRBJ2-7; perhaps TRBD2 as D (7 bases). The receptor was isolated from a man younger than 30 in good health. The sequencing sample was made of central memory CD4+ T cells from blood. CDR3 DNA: TGCGCCAGCAGCCAAGAACGGGGGGCCGGCGAGCAGTACTTC. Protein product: CASSQERGAGEQYF.